These 25 T cell receptor beta chains were all obtained from the same sample, sequenced in a study of OX40 agonist ivuxolimab in advanced cancers. TCRdb's table, derived via immunoSEQ multiplex PCR, lists solely in-frame clones and lacks some. Of about 19,000 clones in the sample, around 80% were seen once. The specimen comprised CD4+ or CD8+ T cells sorted from blood, sampled in a trial of the OX40 agonist ivuxolimab. These receptors originate from an adult with an advanced solid tumor such as melanoma, head and neck, liver or kidney cancer.

This chain joins TRBV15 and TRBJ1-5; D gene ambiguous. Germline-derived CDR1 and CDR2 are LNHNV and YYDKDF (reference sequence). This CDR3 contains 14 residues. Trimming took 5 bases from V and 3 from J, leaving 11 bases between them. The CDR3 spells CATSPVHDNQPQHF. The CDR3 DNA reads as TGTGCCACCAGCCCCGTACACGACAATCAGCCCCAGCATTTT.

The J gene is TRBJ2-2, the V gene TRBV13; no clear D. CDR3 length: 17 amino acids. From germline, CDR1 is PRHDT and CDR2 FYEKMQ (reference sequence). V lost 5 bases and J 0 bases, leaving 16 bases between the germline ends. CDR3 residues: CASSREGQETNTGELFF. CDR3 coding DNA: TGTGCCAGCAGCCGCGAAGGGCAGGAGACGAACACCGGGGAGCTGTTTTTT.

Details on this clone: Other DNA sequences of this sample code for an identical CDR3. The chain joins TRBV7-6 to TRBJ2-3; D unresolved. Trimming removed 0 bases at V and 4 bases at J, with 8 bases between. CDR1 SGHVS and CDR2 FNYEAQ come from the germline V gene. The CDR3 is made up of 14 amino acids. CDR3 DNA: TGTGCCAGCAGCTTAGCGTCAGGCGCAGATACGCAGTATTTT. Protein: CASSLASGADTQYF.

In its sample, this clone was seen a few times. V gene TRBV19 combines with J gene TRBJ2-7, with TRBD1 matching 7 bases. The CDR3 contains 14 residues. J lost 2 bases, V lost 4 bases, and 5 bases had no gene match. Germline V gene sequence: CDR1 LNHDA, CDR2 SQIVND (reference sequence). CDR3: CASSSNRGTYEQYF. CDR3 nucleotide sequence: TGTGCCAGTAGTAGCAACAGGGGAACCTACGAGCAGTACTTC.

The chain joins TRBV7-9 to TRBJ2-1, with a tentative D call TRBD2 (6 bases). The V gene lost 6 bases and the J gene lost 7 bases, with 13 bases spanning the gap. This CDR3 comprises 13 residues. Germline-derived CDR1 and CDR2 are SEHNR and FQNEAQ (reference sequence). Written as DNA, the CDR3 is TGTGCCAGCAGGCTCCCTGGGGGGAATGAGCAGTTCTTC. Amino acids: CASRLPGGNEQFF.

This sequence joins TRBV7-9 and TRBJ2-5; D not certain. V lost 5 bases, J lost 5 bases, and 15 bases lay in between. Germline assignment: CDR1 SEHNR and CDR2 FQNEAQ (reference sequence). This CDR3 contains 14 residues. CDR3 sequence: CASSRGGIWETQYF. The DNA of the CDR3 is TGTGCCAGCAGCCGCGGTGGGATCTGGGAGACCCAGTACTTC.

The rearrangement uses TRBV14 and TRBJ2-7; D is ambiguous. V was clipped by 0 bases and J by 6 bases, with 6 bases between them. From germline, CDR1 is SGHDN and CDR2 FVKESK. The length of the CDR3 is 12 residues. CDR3 coding DNA: TGTGCCAGCAGCCAAGATCGAGTCGAGCAGTACTTC. Protein product: CASSQDRVEQYF.

The chain uses TRBV27 and TRBJ2-2; unclear D gene. The germline V gene has CDR1 MNHEY and CDR2 SMNVEV (reference sequence). V dropped 1 base and J dropped 6 bases, with 6 bases sitting between them. The CDR3 consists of 13 residues. In nucleotides, the CDR3 is TGTGCCAGCAGTTTATTTACTGCCGGGGAGCTGTTTTTT. Encoded protein: CASSLFTAGELFF.

The chain couples TRBV2 to TRBJ1-4, with TRBD1 as a possible D gene (5 bases). V lost 0 bases and J lost 6, with 14 bases in between. The CDR3 is 16 residues long. Germline V gene sequence: CDR1 SNHLY, CDR2 FYNNEI. The chain's CDR3 is CASSEALFGADEKLFF. CDR3 bases: TGTGCCAGCAGTGAAGCGCTTTTCGGGGCGGATGAAAAACTGTTTTTT.

The sample holds one count of this clone. J is TRBJ2-5 and V is TRBV6-5, with 8 bases identical to TRBD2. This CDR3 contains 14 residues. The germline V gene has CDR1 MNHEY and CDR2 SVGAGI. Unmatched junction bases numbered 4, after V lost 4 bases and J lost 3 bases. The CDR3 nucleotides read TGTGCCAGCAGTTGGAACGGGGGGGAAGAGACCCAGTACTTC. Translating it yields CASSWNGGEETQYF.

The chain couples TRBV6-5 to TRBJ1-1; 7 bases align to TRBD1. The J segment lost 4 bases and the V segment lost 5 bases, leaving 10 bases of the junction unmatched. Germline V lookup: CDR1 MNHEY, CDR2 SVGAGI. CDR3 size: 15 residues. CDR3 sequence (DNA): TGTGCCAGCAGTAAAGACAGGGCTTGGAGCACTGAAGCTTTCTTT. Protein: CASSKDRAWSTEAFF.

The gene calls are TRBV15 and TRBJ1-2, with D possibly TRBD1 on 5 matching bases. This CDR3 region has 16 residues. CDR1 and CDR2 (germline): LNHNV, YYDKDF (reference sequence). The V end lost 2 bases, the J end lost 0 bases, and 13 bases lay between the germline ends. CDR3 in amino acids: CATSRSGTEANYGYTF. CDR3 nucleotide sequence: TGTGCCACCAGCAGATCAGGGACGGAAGCTAACTATGGCTACACCTTC.

The V and J genes are TRBV19 and TRBJ1-2, with D perhaps TRBD1 (5 bases). V was clipped by 5 bases and J by 2 bases, with 6 bases between them. Germline loops: CDR1 LNHDA, CDR2 SQIVND (reference sequence). CDR3 length: 12 residues. CDR3 bases: TGTGCCAGTAGTTCAGGGAACTATGGCTACACCTTC. This encodes CASSSGNYGYTF.

This rearrangement joins TRBV29-1 to TRBJ1-4, with 7 bases identical to TRBD1. CDR3 length equals 13 residues. Per the germline V gene, CDR1 is SQVTM and CDR2 is ANQGSEA. Losses at the gene ends were 6 bases for V and 7 bases for J; bases not matched to a gene: 8. In DNA, the CDR3 is TGCAGCGTCGAGACAGGGTTGGGTGAAAAACTGTTTTTT. Translation: CSVETGLGEKLFF.

Sample share makes this clone medium-sized. J is TRBJ1-3 and V is TRBV2; 7 bases agree with TRBD1. Losses at the gene ends were 8 bases for V and 9 bases for J; bases not matched to a gene: 1. The CDR3 covers 10 residues. CDR1 and CDR2 from the germline V gene are SNHLY and FYNNEI. DNA of the CDR3: TGTGCCAGCCAGGGGGGCACCATATATTTT. Protein sequence: CASQGGTIYF.

The chain couples TRBV6-1 to TRBJ1-4; D may be TRBD1 (5 bases). The V and J ends lost 5 bases and 14 bases respectively, with 21 bases between them. Germline V gene sequence: CDR1 MNHNS, CDR2 SASEGT. The CDR3 runs 14 residues. CDR3 coding DNA: TGTGCCAGCAGTTATTTCGGGGCAGGAAAGGGGCTGTTTTTT. This encodes CASSYFGAGKGLFF.

The genes are TRBV28 and TRBJ1-1, with D maybe TRBD1 (5 bases). The CDR3 loop spans 17 amino acids. Trimming removed 2 bases from V and 0 bases from J, with 16 bases in between. CDR1 is MDHEN, CDR2 SYDVKM, per germline. The CDR3 DNA sequence: TGTGCCAGCAGTTTAGATGTAACAGGAAAGATGAACACTGAAGCTTTCTTT. It translates to CASSLDVTGKMNTEAFF.

This clone was recorded only once. This sequence joins TRBV7-3 and TRBJ2-1, with D possibly being TRBD1 (6 bases). V was shortened by 5 bases and J by 9 bases, with 20 bases between the two germline ends. Germline CDR1 reads SGHTA; CDR2 reads FQGTGA. The CDR3 runs to 15 residues. The chain's CDR3 is CASSPSLGTKVEQFF. CDR3 nucleotide sequence: TGTGCCAGCAGCCCATCCCTAGGGACAAAGGTTGAGCAGTTCTTC.

The CDR3 bases are TGTGCCAGCACCCAGCTAGCGGGGGCTTACAATGAGCAGTTCTTC. Translating it yields CASTQLAGAYNEQFF. The V gene is TRBV6-5, the J gene TRBJ2-1, with 10 bases matching TRBD2. Trimming cost V 7 bases and J 4 bases; bases outside gene matches: 7. This CDR3 contains 15 residues. Germline assignment: CDR1 MNHEY and CDR2 SVGAGI.

The V call is TRBV9, the J call TRBJ2-3, with a possible D match to TRBD1 (6 bases). The V and J ends lost 3 bases and 2 bases respectively, with 13 bases between them. Per germline, CDR1 SGDLS and CDR2 YYNGEE. This CDR3 contains 15 residues. This CDR3 is CASSEGVSNTDTQYF. The CDR3 bases are TGTGCCAGCAGCGAGGGGGTCTCGAACACAGATACGCAGTATTTT.

The genes are TRBV28 and TRBJ2-7, with 7 bases identical to TRBD1. The CDR3 spans 16 residues. Germline assignment: CDR1 MDHEN and CDR2 SYDVKM. J gave up 2 bases and V 6 bases, and 13 bases lay outside the gene matches. CDR3 coding DNA: TGTGCCAGCAGACACTCCCGAGGGGGCCTCACCTACGAGCAGTACTTC. This encodes CASRHSRGGLTYEQYF.

The chain carries TRBV4-1 and TRBJ2-7; either TRBD1 or TRBD2 may fit D (5 bases each). The CDR3 length is 15 residues. CDR1 and CDR2 (germline): MGHRA, YSYEKL. The V gene lost 1 base and the J gene lost 0 bases, with 10 bases spanning the gap. Here the CDR3 reads CASSQGDGSSYEQYF. The DNA for the CDR3 is TGCGCCAGCAGCCAAGGGGACGGATCCTCCTACGAGCAGTACTTC.

The chain links TRBV4-2 to TRBJ2-3; a possible D gene is TRBD2 (5 bases). The germline V gene has CDR1 LGHNA and CDR2 YNFKEQ. Trimming cost V 0 bases and J 2 bases, with 15 bases left between them. CDR3 length: 17 amino acids. The CDR3 coding sequence is TGTGCCAGCAGCCAAGATTATAGTCTAGCCCTCACAGATACGCAGTATTTT. Its protein is CASSQDYSLALTDTQYF.

The chain is built from TRBV29-1 and TRBJ1-5; 8 bases line up with TRBD1. The CDR3 sequence is 14 residues long. Per the germline V gene, CDR1 is SQVTM and CDR2 is ANQGSEA. V lost 5 bases and J lost 5; bases outside the gene matches: 8. In DNA, the CDR3 is TGCAGCGTTTCCAAGACAGGGGACTATCAGCCCCAGCATTTT. Amino acid sequence: CSVSKTGDYQPQHF.

The rearrangement joins TRBV19 to TRBJ1-2; D is uncertain. The length of the CDR3 is 15 residues. V lost 1 base and J lost 5, with 14 bases in between. The germline V gene has CDR1 LNHDA and CDR2 SQIVND (reference sequence). CDR3 bases: TGTGCCAGTAGTATAGGGACGGCCGCGGGGTATGGCTACACCTTC. Translation gives CASSIGTAAGYGYTF.